The next 18 T cell receptor beta chains were all read from a single sample in a study of blood T cell repertoires in COVID-19. Sequencing was performed with immunoSEQ multiplex PCR; in TCRdb, only in-frame clones are kept and a portion is missing. Altogether some 300,000 clones are present, about 89% being singletons, with the ten largest covering 1.7%. The source material was PBMCs or T cells enriched from blood (not recorded which). All receptors derive from a woman between 40 and 55 years old who had recovered from COVID-19.

The genes are TRBV28 and TRBJ1-6; perhaps TRBD1 as D (6 bases). The germline V and J ends were trimmed by 4 bases and 7 bases, with 23 bases remaining between them. The CDR3 sequence is 18 residues long. Germline CDR1 reads MDHEN; CDR2 reads SYDVKM. The CDR3 DNA follows: TGTGCCAGCAGTTCCGCCAAGACAGGCTTAGGTCGGAATTCACCCCTCCACTTT. Its translation is CASSSAKTGLGRNSPLHF.

In DNA form, the CDR3 reads TGTGCCAGCTCACCCGCAGAATCTGGGGCCAACGTCCTGACTTTC. Translating gives CASSPAESGANVLTF. The J gene is TRBJ2-6, the V gene TRBV18, with D unclear. The CDR3 contains 15 residues. Trimming removed 3 bases at V and 1 base at J, with 7 bases between. CDR1 and CDR2 (germline): KGHSH, LQKENI.

The CDR3 DNA sequence: TGTGCCAGTAGTGGATACAGCTCCTATAATTCACCCCTCCACTTT. This sequence encodes CASSGYSSYNSPLHF. J is TRBJ1-6 and V is TRBV19; no firm D call. In germline, CDR1 is LNHDA, CDR2 SQIVND (reference sequence). V lost 5 bases to trimming and J lost 0 bases, with 8 bases between them. The CDR3 spans 15 residues. The whole variable domain, remainder taken from reference TRBV19 and TRBJ1-6, is DGGITQSPKYLFRKEGQNVTLSCEQNLNHDAMYWYRQDPGQGLRLIYYSQIVNDFQKGDIAEGYSVSREKKESFPLTVTSAQKNPTAFYLCASSGYSSYNSPLHFGNGTRLTVT.

The CDR3 DNA is TGTGCCAGCAGCCCCGGACTAGCGGAAACAGATACGCAGTATTTT. As protein: CASSPGLAETDTQYF. The rearrangement links TRBV3-1 (or the pseudogene TRBV3-2) to TRBJ2-3, with 10 bases matching TRBD2. This CDR3 has 15 amino acids. The junction had 4 bases not matched to a gene; V was cut back by 4 bases and J by 3 bases. From germline, CDR1 is LGHDT and CDR2 YNNKEL (reference sequence).

The chain is built from TRBV10-1 and TRBJ1-1; unclear D gene. V was cut by 6 bases and J by 1 base, with 9 bases left in between. CDR3 length: 13 residues. Germline loops: CDR1 WNHNN, CDR2 SYGVQD (reference sequence). The CDR3 DNA is TGCGCCAGCAGCCTCGCGTGGAACACTGAAGCTTTCTTT. This encodes CASSLAWNTEAFF.

The chain employs TRBV5-4 and TRBJ2-1; 12 bases match TRBD2. V dropped 0 bases and J dropped 5; count of bases not matched to a gene: 6. This CDR3 is built from 17 residues. Germline CDR1 SGHNT, CDR2 YYREEE (reference sequence). The CDR3 coding sequence is TGTGCCAGCAGCTTGGGGGCTAGCGGGAGGGCCGACAATGAGCAGTTCTTC. It codes for CASSLGASGRADNEQFF.

The CDR3 nucleotides read TGTGCCAGCAGCTTAGAACCGGGCTACGAGCAGTACTTC. Translated: CASSLEPGYEQYF. V is TRBV7-2 and J is TRBJ2-7, with D hard to call. Trimming removed 1 base from V and 3 bases from J, with 7 bases in between. There are 13 residues in the CDR3. CDR1 and CDR2 (germline): SGHTA, FQGNSA.

V usage is TRBV9 and J usage is TRBJ2-1, with D possibly matching TRBD2 (6 bases). From germline, CDR1 is SGDLS and CDR2 YYNGEE. The CDR3 length is 15 residues. V lost 0 bases to trimming and J lost 0 bases, with 7 bases between them. CDR3 nucleotide sequence: TGTGCCAGCAGCGTAGTAGCGGACTCCTACAATGAGCAGTTCTTC. Amino acid sequence: CASSVVADSYNEQFF.

This rearrangement joins TRBV11-1 to TRBJ2-3, with TRBD1 identical over 7 bases. The V segment lost 6 bases and the J segment 1 base; nucleotides outside the gene matches: 7. Germline lookup yields CDR1 SGHAT and CDR2 FQDESV (reference sequence). The CDR3 loop spans 15 amino acids. The CDR3 DNA is TGTGCCAGCAGGCTACGACAGGGCGGCACAGATACGCAGTATTTT. This codes for CASRLRQGGTDTQYF.

The chain employs TRBV12-3 or TRBV12-4 and TRBJ1-3, with D unresolved. Trimming stripped 2 bases from V and 5 bases from J, with 4 bases between. The CDR3 is 12 residues long. CDR3 sequence (DNA): TGTGCCAGCAGTTTATACAGAAACACCATATATTTT. Its translation: CASSLYRNTIYF.

The V call is TRBV11-2, the J call TRBJ1-2, with D possibly matching TRBD1 (5 bases). Trimming removed 0 bases from V and 10 bases from J, with 12 bases in between. Germline CDR1 reads SGHAT; CDR2 reads FQNNGV. CDR3 length: 13 residues. The CDR3 reads CASSLDLGRAYTF. The CDR3 region has the DNA TGTGCCAGCAGCTTAGATTTGGGCAGGGCCTACACCTTC. The whole variable domain, remainder taken from reference TRBV11-2 and TRBJ1-2, is EAGVAQSPRYKIIEKRQSVAFWCNPISGHATLYWYQQILGQGPKLLIQFQNNGVVDDSQLPKDRFSAERLKGVDSTLKIQPAKLEDSAVYLCASSLDLGRAYTFGSGTRLTVV.

This chain uses TRBV20-1 with TRBJ1-4, with D hard to call. Germline V gene data show CDR1 as DFQATT and CDR2 as SNEGSKA (reference sequence). This CDR3 has 13 amino acids. V was pared by 3 bases and J by 0 bases, with 5 bases between. This chain's CDR3 is CSASISTNEKLFF. DNA for the CDR3: TGCAGTGCTAGTATCTCAACTAATGAAAAACTGTTTTTT.

The chain combines TRBV9 with TRBJ1-2; D is ambiguous. The length of the CDR3 is 13 residues. Trimming removed 2 bases at V and 4 bases at J, with 9 bases between. Germline V gene sequence: CDR1 SGDLS, CDR2 YYNGEE. For the CDR3, the DNA is TGTGCCAGCAGCGTGAGGGCAGCCTATGGCTACACCTTC. Its translation is CASSVRAAYGYTF. The whole variable domain, filled in from reference TRBV9 and TRBJ1-2, reads DSGVTQTPKHLITATGQRVTLRCSPRSGDLSVYWYQQSLDQGLQFLIQYYNGEERAKGNILERFSAQQFPDLHSELNLSSLELGDSALYFCASSVRAAYGYTFGSGTRLTVV.

This sequence joins TRBV18 and TRBJ1-5; 9 nucleotides line up with TRBD1. V was clipped by 2 bases and J by 1 base; unmatched bases: 15. CDR1 KGHSH and CDR2 LQKENI come from the germline V gene. The CDR3 totals 20 residues. The CDR3 DNA sequence: TGTGCCAGCTCACCAAATACTCCGGGACAGGGCTTGTCGAGCAATCAGCCCCAGCATTTT. Translating gives CASSPNTPGQGLSSNQPQHF.

In nucleotides, the CDR3 is TGTGCCAGCAGTTTATCGCTAAGCTCCACTGAAGCTTTCTTT. Translated, it gives CASSLSLSSTEAFF. V gene TRBV27 combines with J gene TRBJ1-1, with D hard to call. With 0 bases removed from V and 4 bases from J, the gap between germline ends came to 9 bases. Germline V lookup: CDR1 MNHEY, CDR2 SMNVEV (reference sequence). This CDR3 region has 14 residues.

The V call is TRBV19, the J call TRBJ2-1; D may be TRBD2 (6 bases). This CDR3 has 15 amino acids. CDR1 and CDR2 (germline): LNHDA, SQIVND (reference sequence). V lost 5 bases and J 6 bases, leaving 17 bases between the germline ends. CDR3 residues: CASSPREKVSNEQFF. CDR3 nucleotides: TGTGCCAGTAGTCCCCGGGAGAAGGTTAGCAATGAGCAGTTCTTC. Complete variable domain (other parts from reference TRBV19 and TRBJ2-1): DGGITQSPKYLFRKEGQNVTLSCEQNLNHDAMYWYRQDPGQGLRLIYYSQIVNDFQKGDIAEGYSVSREKKESFPLTVTSAQKNPTAFYLCASSPREKVSNEQFFGPGTRLTVL.

A single count supports this clone. The gene calls are TRBV7-2 and TRBJ2-2, with TRBD2 as a possible D gene (7 bases). Germline-derived CDR1 and CDR2 are SGHTA and FQGNSA. The CDR3 contains 16 residues. The V end was cut by 7 bases, the J end by 8 bases, with 23 bases between. The CDR3 loop reads CASIPRGLEGAGELFF. CDR3 DNA: TGTGCCAGCATCCCGCGGGGGCTAGAAGGTGCGGGGGAGCTGTTTTTT.

This chain connects TRBV5-6 to TRBJ2-7; D unresolved. The V end lost 1 base, the J end lost 4 bases, and 3 bases lay between the germline ends. From germline, CDR1 is SGHDT and CDR2 YYEEEE. The CDR3 loop spans 11 amino acids. In DNA form, the CDR3 reads TGTGCCAGCAGCTTGTATTACGAGCAGTACTTC. This sequence encodes CASSLYYEQYF.